This TCR beta chain is from a study of T cell repertoires in cytomegalovirus infection. The wider study: Indicated by public TCR beta signatures were CMV infection and matching HLA type. Points from the study as a whole: What dominated the ex vivo response were HLA-C-restricted CMV-specific TCR beta clonotypes. Summed frequency of public TCR beta families distinguished CMV carriers with the relevant HLA.

In TCRdb, the reads were re-called with MiXCR into one record per CDR3 protein. The sample shows about 360,000 distinct CDR3 sequences, 15% to 20% of them seen only once. This clonotype occurred a few times. Its target is unknown. The germline gives CDR1 GTSNPN, CDR2 SVGIG (reference sequence). CDR3 size: 14 residues. The V end was cut by 3 bases, the J end by 9 bases, with 21 bases between. The sequenced sample consisted of PBMCs. The rearrangement joins TRBV30 to TRBJ2-7, with TRBD1 as a possible D gene (5 bases). This clonotype originated in a human donor in good health (CMV status not recorded). Some clones in this sample may be carry-over from other donors' samples. CDR3 residues: CAWSHLGRGDRQYF. The CDR3 nucleotides read TGTGCCTGGAGCCATCTTGGACGAGGCGACAGGCAGTACTTC.